This T cell receptor (beta chain) was observed in a study of control samples from healthy donors and cancer patients. The CDR3 totals 14 residues. The V gene end was trimmed by 0 bases and the J gene end by 8 bases; junction bases not matched to a gene: 3. Germline assignment: CDR1 LGHNA and CDR2 YSLEER. TCRdb keeps only in-frame clones here, not all; method: immunoSEQ multiplex PCR. The table shows some 110,000 clones, with more than 75% occurring only once. The chain links TRBV4-3 to TRBJ1-5; TRBD1 agrees at 8 bases. This receptor was identified in a woman between 70 and 85 years old in good health. The sequenced sample was blood. The CDR3 nucleotides read TGCGCCAGCAGCCAAGACGCAGGGGGCGAGCCCCAGCATTTT. Protein product: CASSQDAGGEPQHF.